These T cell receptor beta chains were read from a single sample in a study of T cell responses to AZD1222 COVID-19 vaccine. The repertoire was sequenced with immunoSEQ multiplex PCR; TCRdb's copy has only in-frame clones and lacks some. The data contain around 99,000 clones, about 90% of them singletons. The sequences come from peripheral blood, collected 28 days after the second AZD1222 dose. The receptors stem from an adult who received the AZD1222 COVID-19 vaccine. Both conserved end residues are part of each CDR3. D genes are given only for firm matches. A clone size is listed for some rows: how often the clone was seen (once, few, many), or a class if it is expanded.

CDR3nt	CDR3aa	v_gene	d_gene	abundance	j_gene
TGCGCCAGCAGCTCCTCTCATTCTAACCCCCCTAGCACAGATACGCAGTATTTT	CASSSSHSNPPSTDTQYF	TRBV5-1	.	.	TRBJ2-3
TGCAGCGTTGAAGATGGGAGGACTGAAGCTTTCTTT	CSVEDGRTEAFF	TRBV29-1	.	.	TRBJ1-1
TGTGCCAGCAGTGTACGATCCGGCTACACCTTC	CASSVRSGYTF	TRBV12-3/TRBV12-4	.	.	TRBJ1-2
TGTGCCAGCAGCCCCAAATGGCGGGAGGGCAATGAGCAGTTCTTC	CASSPKWREGNEQFF	TRBV7-9	TRBD2	few	TRBJ2-1
TGTGCCACCACAGTTGACTCTGGAAACACCATATATTTT	CATTVDSGNTIYF	TRBV28	.	.	TRBJ1-3
TGCGCCAGCAGCTCAATCGGTTACTATGGCTACACCTTC	CASSSIGYYGYTF	TRBV5-1	.	medium-sized	TRBJ1-2
TGTGCCAGCAGTCCCGGGACTAGCGGATCGGAAACGCAGTATTTT	CASSPGTSGSETQYF	TRBV11-2	TRBD2	.	TRBJ2-3
TGTGCCAGCAGCTCATACGACAGGGGGCCAAACGAAAAACTGTTTTTT	CASSSYDRGPNEKLFF	TRBV5-4	TRBD1	.	TRBJ1-4
TGTGCCACCAGTGATTCGGCCGTAAAGGGGTACAATGAGCAGTTCTTC	CATSDSAVKGYNEQFF	TRBV24-1	.	once	TRBJ2-1
TGTGCCAGCAGCATAAGAGAAGCTTTCTTT	CASSIREAFF	TRBV11-3	.	.	TRBJ1-1
TGCAGTGCTAGTTCTGGACACGGAAATCAGCCCCAGCATTTT	CSASSGHGNQPQHF	TRBV20-1	.	once	TRBJ1-5
TGTGCCAGCAGCCAAGACAGCCCGAACACTGAAGCTTTCTTT	CASSQDSPNTEAFF	TRBV3-1/TRBV3-2	.	.	TRBJ1-1
TGTGCCAGCTCACCACCCGGGACAGGAAAGAACACTGAAGCTTTCTTT	CASSPPGTGKNTEAFF	TRBV18	TRBD1	.	TRBJ1-1
TGTGCCAGCAGCCGGGGGGGGCCTTACAATGAGCAGTTCTTC	CASSRGGPYNEQFF	TRBV3-1/TRBV3-2	.	few	TRBJ2-1
TGTGCCAGCAGCGTAAACAGGGGCCCGGCTGGAAACACCATATATTTT	CASSVNRGPAGNTIYF	TRBV9	TRBD1	.	TRBJ1-3
TGCGCCAGCAGCCCACGGACAGGGAATCAGCCCCAGCATTTT	CASSPRTGNQPQHF	TRBV4-3	TRBD1	.	TRBJ1-5
TGTGCCAGCAGCTTCGGGACAGCCAGCTCCTACGAGCAGTACTTC	CASSFGTASSYEQYF	TRBV7-2	TRBD1	few	TRBJ2-7
TGTGCCAGCAGCTTAGGGGAAGGTGGGGTTTATAGGCAGTTCTTC	CASSLGEGGVYRQFF	TRBV11-3	.	.	TRBJ2-1
TGTGCCAGCAGTACGCCTCTAGCGGGAGGGCGATACAATGAGCAGTTCTTC	CASSTPLAGGRYNEQFF	TRBV27	TRBD2	.	TRBJ2-1
TGCGCCAGCAGCTTGACCACTAGCGGGGGCCCCCCGCCATACGAGCAGTACTTC	CASSLTTSGGPPPYEQYF	TRBV5-1	TRBD2	.	TRBJ2-7
TGTGCCAGCAGTCGGTTGACAGGGGCTGGAAACACCATATATTTT	CASSRLTGAGNTIYF	TRBV7-2	TRBD1	once	TRBJ1-3
TGTGCCAGCAGCTTCGAAGTGACCTCCTACGAGCAGTACTTC	CASSFEVTSYEQYF	TRBV5-5	.	.	TRBJ2-7
TGTGCCAGCAGTCCGGGACAGGGGGCATACGAGCAGTACTTC	CASSPGQGAYEQYF	TRBV6-6	TRBD1	.	TRBJ2-7
TGTGCCAGCAGCTTGGGGCAGATACTTAACTATGGCTACACCTTC	CASSLGQILNYGYTF	TRBV5-8	.	.	TRBJ1-2
TGTGCCAGTAGTCCCTTGGACAGAACTAATGAAAAACTGTTTTTT	CASSPLDRTNEKLFF	TRBV19	.	.	TRBJ1-4
TGTGCCAGCAGCATGACAGGGGGTGGAAATGAAAAACTGTTTTTT	CASSMTGGGNEKLFF	TRBV7-3	TRBD1	.	TRBJ1-4
TGTGCCAGCAGTACCCTAGCGGGACGGGTAGATACGCAGTATTTT	CASSTLAGRVDTQYF	TRBV28	TRBD2	few	TRBJ2-3
TGTGCCAGCACCAACCGGACACACTCCTACGAGCAGTACTTC	CASTNRTHSYEQYF	TRBV5-4	.	.	TRBJ2-7
TGTGCCAGCAGCCTGACAGATTATAGCAATCAGCCCCAGCATTTT	CASSLTDYSNQPQHF	TRBV6-2/TRBV6-3	.	.	TRBJ1-5
TGTGCCAGCAGCGCTGGCCGGGGCGAAAAACTGTTTTTT	CASSAGRGEKLFF	TRBV9	.	.	TRBJ1-4
TGCGCCAGCAGCCCTTTAAACACCGGGGAGCTGTTTTTT	CASSPLNTGELFF	TRBV4-1	.	.	TRBJ2-2
TGTGCCAGCAGCTTAAGGGCCCAAGAGACCCAGTACTTC	CASSLRAQETQYF	TRBV7-2	.	.	TRBJ2-5
TGTGCCAGTAGTGCTGCACGGGACTATTCGGCCACCATATATTTT	CASSAARDYSATIYF	TRBV19	.	.	TRBJ1-3
TGTGCCAGCAGCCCCCGCCCCAAACAGGGTCTCAATTCACCCCTCCACTTT	CASSPRPKQGLNSPLHF	TRBV3-1/TRBV3-2	.	once	TRBJ1-6
TGTGCCACCAGCAGAGATCAAACGCAGGGAGGCGAAAAACTGTTTTTT	CATSRDQTQGGEKLFF	TRBV15	.	few	TRBJ1-4
TGTGCCAGCAGCAACCTGCTGAATGAGCAGTTCTTC	CASSNLLNEQFF	TRBV9	.	.	TRBJ2-1
TGCGCCAGCAGCGATAGACTGGACAGTAACTACGAGCAGTACTTC	CASSDRLDSNYEQYF	TRBV5-1	.	.	TRBJ2-7
TGCGCCAGCAGCTTGGAAGGCGGCCCCAGCTCTGGAAACACCATATATTTT	CASSLEGGPSSGNTIYF	TRBV5-1	.	.	TRBJ1-3
TGCAGCGTTGAGGTGGGACAGGGAAATCGATACGAGCAGTACTTC	CSVEVGQGNRYEQYF	TRBV29-1	TRBD1	.	TRBJ2-7
TGTGCCAGCCGCCGGTCTGGGGCCAACGTCCTGACTTTC	CASRRSGANVLTF	TRBV27	.	few	TRBJ2-6
TGTGCCAGCAGCAAAGGTCTCCAGGACAACACTAATGAAAAACTGTTTTTT	CASSKGLQDNTNEKLFF	TRBV21-1	.	few	TRBJ1-4